A single sample gave rise to the 4 T cell receptor beta chains below, sequenced in a study of shared clonotypes between healthy human individuals. Only in-frame clones appear in the TCRdb table, and some are missing; sequencing was by immunoSEQ multiplex PCR. The data contain around 430,000 clones, roughly 83% of them seen just once; the ten biggest clones take up 13%. Source material: PBMCs. The source is a woman in her thirties or forties in good health. Some clones in this sample may be carry-over from other donors' samples.

This clone was seen more than once but under ten times. The gene calls are TRBV15 and TRBJ2-7; no clear D gene. The ends were cut back, 1 base at V and 0 bases at J, with 7 bases in the middle. The CDR3 is made up of 14 amino acids. Germline values: CDR1 LNHNV, CDR2 YYDKDF (reference sequence). The CDR3 bases are TGTGCCACCAGCAGAGCGTGGGCCTCCTACGAGCAGTACTTC. The encoded protein is CATSRAWASYEQYF.

This clone was recorded many times. The CDR3 DNA is TGTGCCAGCAGCTCGCCTTGGGTAGCTAGCTCCTACAATGAGCAGTTCTTC. This translates into CASSSPWVASSYNEQFF. The chain links TRBV7-8 to TRBJ2-1; D not certain. Per germline, CDR1 SGHVS and CDR2 FQNEAQ. The CDR3 is 17 amino acids. The V end was cut by 4 bases, the J end by 0 bases, with 16 bases between.

This chain uses TRBV13 with TRBJ1-5; D uncertain. The V end lost 8 bases, the J end lost 2 bases, and 10 bases lay between the germline ends. Germline V gene data show CDR1 as PRHDT and CDR2 as FYEKMQ (reference sequence). The CDR3 is 13 residues long. The CDR3 loop is CASGVLGNQPQHF. The CDR3 region has the DNA TGTGCCAGCGGCGTTCTAGGCAATCAGCCCCAGCATTTT.

The chain recombines TRBV29-1 with TRBJ2-7; D might be TRBD2 (7 bases). V was shortened by 8 bases and J by 5 bases, with 22 bases between the two germline ends. The CDR3 length is 14 residues. Per the germline V gene, CDR1 is SQVTM and CDR2 is ANQGSEA. For the CDR3, the DNA is TGCAGCACCACTGGGGGGGCGAACGTCGACGAGCAGTACTTC. It encodes CSTTGGANVDEQYF.